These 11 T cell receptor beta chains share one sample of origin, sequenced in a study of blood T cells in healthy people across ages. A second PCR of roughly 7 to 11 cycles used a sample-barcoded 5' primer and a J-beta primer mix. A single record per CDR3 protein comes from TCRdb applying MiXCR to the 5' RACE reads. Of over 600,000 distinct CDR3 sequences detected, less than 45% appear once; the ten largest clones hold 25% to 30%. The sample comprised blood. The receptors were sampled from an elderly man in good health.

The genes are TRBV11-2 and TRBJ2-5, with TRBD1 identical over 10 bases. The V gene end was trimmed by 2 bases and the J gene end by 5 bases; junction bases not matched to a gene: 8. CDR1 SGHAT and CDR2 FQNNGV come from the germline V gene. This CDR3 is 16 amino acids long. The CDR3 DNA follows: TGTGCCAGCAGCTTACCCCGACAGGGGGCCGGGGAGACCCAGTACTTC. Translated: CASSLPRQGAGETQYF.

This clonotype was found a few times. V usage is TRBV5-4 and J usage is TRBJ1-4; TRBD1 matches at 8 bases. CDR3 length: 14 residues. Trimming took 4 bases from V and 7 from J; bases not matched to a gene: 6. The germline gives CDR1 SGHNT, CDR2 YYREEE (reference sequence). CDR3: CASSAGTGSEKLFF. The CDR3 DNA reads TGTGCCAGCAGCGCCGGGACAGGATCTGAAAAACTGTTTTTT.

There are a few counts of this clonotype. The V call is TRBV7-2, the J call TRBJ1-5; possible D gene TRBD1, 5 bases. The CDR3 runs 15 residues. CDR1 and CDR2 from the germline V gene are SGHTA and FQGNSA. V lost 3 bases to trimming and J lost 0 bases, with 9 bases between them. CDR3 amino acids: CASSLGRDSNQPQHF. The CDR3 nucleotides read TGTGCCAGCAGCTTGGGCAGGGATAGCAATCAGCCCCAGCATTTT.

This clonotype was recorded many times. In DNA form, the CDR3 reads TGTGCCAGCAGCGTAGGGGCCCAAGAGACCCAGTACTTC. Protein sequence: CASSVGAQETQYF. The V and J genes are TRBV9 and TRBJ2-5; D gene ambiguous. The germline V gene encodes CDR1 SGDLS and CDR2 YYNGEE. The CDR3 totals 13 residues. Trimming pared 0 bases from V and 1 base from J, leaving 4 bases between.

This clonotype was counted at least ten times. The CDR3 nucleotides read TGTGCCAGCAGCCAGGGTAAAATGGCCCAGTACTTC. It yields the protein CASSQGKMAQYF. The rearrangement uses TRBV12-3 or TRBV12-4 and TRBJ2-5, with a weak D call TRBD1 (5 bases). V lost 6 bases and J lost 9, with 14 bases in between. The CDR3 extends over 12 amino acids.

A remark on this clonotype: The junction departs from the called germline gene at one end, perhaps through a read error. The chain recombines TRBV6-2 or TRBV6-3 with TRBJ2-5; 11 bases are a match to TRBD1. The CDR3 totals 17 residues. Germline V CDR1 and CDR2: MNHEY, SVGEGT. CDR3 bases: TGTGCCAGCAATTACTCACGGGACAGGGGGTACCAAGAGACCCAGTACTTC. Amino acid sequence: CASNYSRDRGYQETQYF.

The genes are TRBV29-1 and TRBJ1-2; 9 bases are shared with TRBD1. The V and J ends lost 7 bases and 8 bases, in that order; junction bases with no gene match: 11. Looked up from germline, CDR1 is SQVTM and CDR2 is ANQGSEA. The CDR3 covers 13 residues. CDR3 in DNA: TGCAGCGGGGGGCAACAGGGGGCATCAGGCTACACCTTC. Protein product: CSGGQQGASGYTF.

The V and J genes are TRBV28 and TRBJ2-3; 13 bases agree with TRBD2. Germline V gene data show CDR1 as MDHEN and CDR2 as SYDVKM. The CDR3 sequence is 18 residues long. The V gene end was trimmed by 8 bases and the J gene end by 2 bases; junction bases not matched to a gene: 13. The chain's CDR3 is CASLPAIGLAGATDTQYF. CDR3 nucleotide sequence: TGTGCCAGCCTCCCTGCTATTGGACTAGCGGGAGCCACAGATACGCAGTATTTT.

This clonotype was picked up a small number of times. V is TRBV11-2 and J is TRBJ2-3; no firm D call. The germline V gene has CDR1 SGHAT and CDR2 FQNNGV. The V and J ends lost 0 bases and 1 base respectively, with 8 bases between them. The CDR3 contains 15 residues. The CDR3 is CASSLDRSGTDTQYF. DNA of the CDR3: TGTGCCAGCAGCTTAGATCGCTCCGGCACAGATACGCAGTATTTT.

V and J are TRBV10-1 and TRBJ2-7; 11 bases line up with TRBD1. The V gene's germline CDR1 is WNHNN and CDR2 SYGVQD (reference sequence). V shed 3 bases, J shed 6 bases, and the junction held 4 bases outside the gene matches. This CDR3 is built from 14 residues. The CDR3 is CASSDGQGACEQYF. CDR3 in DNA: TGCGCCAGCAGTGATGGACAGGGGGCCTGCGAGCAGTACTTC.

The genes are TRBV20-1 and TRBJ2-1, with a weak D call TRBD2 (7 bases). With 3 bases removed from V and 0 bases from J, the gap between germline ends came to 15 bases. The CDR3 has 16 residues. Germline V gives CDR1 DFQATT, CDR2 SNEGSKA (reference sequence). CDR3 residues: CSARETGGSSYNEQFF. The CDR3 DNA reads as TGCAGTGCTAGGGAGACGGGGGGCAGCTCCTACAATGAGCAGTTCTTC.